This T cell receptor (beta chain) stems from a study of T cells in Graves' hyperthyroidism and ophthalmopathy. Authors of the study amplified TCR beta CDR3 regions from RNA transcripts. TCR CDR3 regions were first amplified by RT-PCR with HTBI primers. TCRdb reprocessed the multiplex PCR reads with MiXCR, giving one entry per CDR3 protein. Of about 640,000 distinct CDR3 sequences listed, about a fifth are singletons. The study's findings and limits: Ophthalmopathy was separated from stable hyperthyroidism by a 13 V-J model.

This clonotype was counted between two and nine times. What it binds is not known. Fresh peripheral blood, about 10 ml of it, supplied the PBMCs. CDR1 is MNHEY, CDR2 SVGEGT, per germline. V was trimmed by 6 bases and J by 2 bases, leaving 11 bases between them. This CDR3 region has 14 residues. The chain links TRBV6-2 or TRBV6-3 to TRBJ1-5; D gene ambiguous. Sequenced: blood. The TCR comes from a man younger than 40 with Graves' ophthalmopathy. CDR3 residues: CASSGSWGNQPQHF. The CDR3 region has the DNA TGTGCCAGCAGCGGTTCCTGGGGCAATCAGCCCCAGCATTTT.